This T cell receptor (beta chain) was retrieved from a study of T cells after yellow fever vaccination. The table lists this clonotype with a few counts. Its antigen is unknown. V was clipped by 6 bases and J by 0 bases, with 12 bases between them. The CDR3 is made up of 14 amino acids. From germline, CDR1 is SQVTM and CDR2 ANQGSEA. Study-wide results and caveats: Post-booster samples contained most primary-vaccination clones (approximately 97% CD4, approximately 88% CD8). The bulk population could contribute abundant contaminating clonotypes to FACS-sorted repertoires. A weaker secondary response peaked on day 5, the primary on day 15.

Each CDR3 protein gets one entry after TCRdb re-called the 5' RACE reads with MiXCR. The sample consists of more than 450,000 distinct CDR3 sequences, around a fifth of them appearing once. The J gene is TRBJ1-5, the V gene TRBV29-1; possible D gene TRBD1, 5 bases. The source material was PBMCs, sampled about 20 days after the first yellow fever vaccination. The clonotype comes from a man aged 18-30 years who received the YFV17D yellow fever vaccine. CDR3 in amino acids: CSVRQRGSNQPQHF. Written as DNA, the CDR3 is TGCAGCGTCCGACAGAGGGGTAGCAATCAGCCCCAGCATTTT.